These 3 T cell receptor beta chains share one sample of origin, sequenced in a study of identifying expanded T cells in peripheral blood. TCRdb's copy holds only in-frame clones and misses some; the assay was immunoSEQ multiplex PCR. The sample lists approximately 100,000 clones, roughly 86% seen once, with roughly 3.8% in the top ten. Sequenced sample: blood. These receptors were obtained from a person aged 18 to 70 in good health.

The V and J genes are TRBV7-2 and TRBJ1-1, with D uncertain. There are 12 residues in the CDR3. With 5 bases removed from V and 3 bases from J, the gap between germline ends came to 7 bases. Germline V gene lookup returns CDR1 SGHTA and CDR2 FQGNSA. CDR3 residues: CASSQSYTEAFF. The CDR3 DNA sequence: TGTGCCAGCAGCCAATCATACACTGAAGCTTTCTTT.

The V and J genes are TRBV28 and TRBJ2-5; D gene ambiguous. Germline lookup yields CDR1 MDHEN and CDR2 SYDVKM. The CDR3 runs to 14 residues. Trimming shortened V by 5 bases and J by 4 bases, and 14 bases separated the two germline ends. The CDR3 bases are TGTGCCAGCAGTGCCGTACGGCCAGGAGAGACCCAGTACTTC. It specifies CASSAVRPGETQYF. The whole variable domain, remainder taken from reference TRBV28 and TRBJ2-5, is DVKVTQSSRYLVKRTGEKVFLECVQDMDHENMFWYRQDPGLGLRLIYFSYDVKMKEKGDIPEGYSVSREKKERFSLILESASTNQTSMYLCASSAVRPGETQYFGPGTRLLVL.

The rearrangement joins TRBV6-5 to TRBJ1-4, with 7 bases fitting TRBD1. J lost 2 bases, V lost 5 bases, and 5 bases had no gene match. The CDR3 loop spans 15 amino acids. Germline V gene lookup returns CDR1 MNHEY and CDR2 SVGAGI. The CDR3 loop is CASSATGATNEKLFF. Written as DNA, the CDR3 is TGTGCCAGCAGTGCCACAGGGGCCACTAATGAAAAACTGTTTTTT.